The 17 T cell receptor beta chains presented below share a single source sample, sequenced in a study of cytomegalovirus exposure and HLA in healthy donors. 13 Jbeta primers and 60 Vbeta primers were used for the PCR. Some clones are missing from TCRdb's copy, which holds only in-frame ones; the method was immunoSEQ multiplex PCR. Of 75,000 to 100,000 clones in the sample, 64% were seen once. Sample: PBMCs. The receptors were gathered from a man aged 60 to 69 in good health and CMV-seronegative.

This sequence joins TRBV19 and TRBJ2-6; TRBD1 agrees at 11 bases. The CDR3 extends over 17 amino acids. V lost 3 bases, J lost 1 base, and 2 bases stayed unmatched. CDR1 and CDR2 from the germline V gene are LNHDA and SQIVND (reference sequence). The CDR3 protein is CASSIWDRGSGANVLTF. CDR3 nucleotide sequence: TGTGCCAGTAGTATCTGGGACAGGGGGTCTGGGGCCAACGTCCTGACTTTC.

In this sample, this clone is medium-sized. The chain's CDR3 is CASSLGAGSVNTIYF. The CDR3 nucleotides read TGTGCCAGCAGCTTAGGGGCAGGGTCGGTGAACACCATATATTTT. This chain joins TRBV7-6 and TRBJ1-3; the D gene is possibly TRBD1 (5 bases). V lost 1 base and J 7 bases, leaving 14 bases between the germline ends. The CDR3 totals 15 residues. From germline, CDR1 is SGHVS and CDR2 FNYEAQ.

This clone was counted only a few times. The V and J genes are TRBV19 and TRBJ2-7, with 7 bases aligning to TRBD1. The germline gives CDR1 LNHDA, CDR2 SQIVND (reference sequence). The CDR3 consists of 14 residues. Trimming at V came to 6 bases and at J to 5 bases, leaving 10 bases not matched to a gene. The CDR3 nucleotides read TGTGCCAGTAGCAAGACAGGGATATCCGACGAGCAGTACTTC. Protein: CASSKTGISDEQYF.

The V call is TRBV6-5, the J call TRBJ1-2, with D perhaps matching TRBD1 (5 bases). In germline, CDR1 is MNHEY, CDR2 SVGAGI. This CDR3 contains 15 residues. Trimming removed 0 bases at V and 4 bases at J, with 12 bases between. The CDR3 nucleotides read TGTGCCAGCAGTTACTCGCAGGGAGGAGGCTATGGCTACACCTTC. Residues: CASSYSQGGGYGYTF.

This chain uses TRBV7-2 with TRBJ2-6; no firm D call. Germline V gene data show CDR1 as SGHTA and CDR2 as FQGNSA. The CDR3 length is 14 residues. V was clipped by 5 bases and J by 0 bases, with 5 bases between them. In DNA, the CDR3 is TGTGCCAGCAGCCACAGCTCTGGGGCCAACGTCCTGACTTTC. It specifies CASSHSSGANVLTF.

J is TRBJ1-1 and V is TRBV12-5, with D maybe TRBD1 (6 bases). CDR1 and CDR2 from the germline V gene are LGHNT and FRNRAP. The CDR3 runs to 16 residues. V shed 2 bases and J shed 5 bases, with 18 bases lying between them. The CDR3 DNA follows: TGTGCTAGTGGTTTGCTGCGAAACCCAGGGGATACTGAAGCTTTCTTT. It translates to CASGLLRNPGDTEAFF.

V and J are TRBV1 and TRBJ2-3; TRBD1, as called in the table, went unchecked against the DNA. TRBV1 is tagged as a pseudogene. The CDR3 extends over 15 amino acids. DNA for the CDR3: TGCACCAGCAGCCACGACAGGGCAAGCACAGATACGCAGTATTTT. This translates into CTSSHDRASTDTQYF.

V and J are TRBV6-5 and TRBJ2-5; 7 positions agree with TRBD2. The J call may be faulty, since TRBJ2-7 better matches the DNA end. The CDR3 is made up of 14 amino acids. Germline CDR1 reads MNHEY; CDR2 reads SVGAGI. The CDR3 nucleotides are TGTGCCAGCAGTCGGCTGGGGGGGACCTACGAGCAGTACTTC. As protein: CASSRLGGTYEQYF.

The DNA of the CDR3 is TGTGCCAGCAGCCAAGCTAGCGGGAGGGGCGGCACCGGGGAGCTGTTTTTT. Translating gives CASSQASGRGGTGELFF. V is TRBV7-3 and J is TRBJ1-3; 12 positions agree with TRBD2. The DNA end is more similar to TRBJ2-2, so the J call may be wrong. From germline, CDR1 is SGHTA and CDR2 FQGTGA. The CDR3 runs 17 residues.

This clone was detected only once. V usage is TRBV11-3 and J usage is TRBJ2-2, with TRBD1 matching over 8 bases. The CDR3 is made up of 15 amino acids. Germline V lookup: CDR1 SGHNT, CDR2 YENEEA. The V segment lost 5 bases and the J segment 5 bases; nucleotides outside the gene matches: 7. CDR3 nucleotide sequence: TGTGCCAGCAGCCCCAAGGACAGGGAAACCGGGGAGCTGTTTTTT. It encodes CASSPKDRETGELFF.

V gene TRBV13 combines with J gene TRBJ2-3; 7 bases align to TRBD2. This CDR3 comprises 15 residues. The J segment lost 2 bases and the V segment lost 5 bases, leaving 7 bases of the junction unmatched. Per the germline V gene, CDR1 is PRHDT and CDR2 is FYEKMQ (reference sequence). This CDR3 reads CASSPWRGYTDTQYF. CDR3 in DNA: TGTGCCAGCAGCCCCTGGCGGGGGTACACAGATACGCAGTATTTT.

The V gene is TRBV4-1, the J gene TRBJ1-1; maybe TRBD1 (6 bases). CDR1 is MGHRA and CDR2 is YSYEKL in the germline V gene. The CDR3 spans 18 residues. Trimming left V 1 base short and J 5 bases short, with 23 bases between. CDR3 bases: TGCGCCAGCAGCCAAGGGTTCGACAGGACCGACCCTCGGACTGAAGCTTTCTTT. It translates to CASSQGFDRTDPRTEAFF.

In this sample, this clone turned up a few times. V usage is TRBV18 and J usage is TRBJ2-7; possible D gene TRBD2, 5 bases. This CDR3 comprises 16 residues. CDR1 KGHSH and CDR2 LQKENI come from the germline V gene. Trimming shortened V by 6 bases and J by 2 bases, and 20 bases separated the two germline ends. The CDR3 region has the DNA TGTGCCAGCTCTCGGAGGCAGGATACAACTCCCTACGAGCAGTACTTC. Translated, it gives CASSRRQDTTPYEQYF.

This clone has just a few counts. The J gene is TRBJ2-1, the V gene TRBV7-3; 7 bases align to TRBD1. The CDR3 is made up of 17 amino acids. The J segment lost 2 bases and the V segment lost 4 bases, leaving 11 bases of the junction unmatched. Looked up from germline, CDR1 is SGHTA and CDR2 is FQGTGA. The CDR3 DNA reads as TGTGCCAGCAGCTCACCCCCGAGGGGGCTTGCCTACAATGAGCAGTTCTTC. This translates into CASSSPPRGLAYNEQFF. Full variable domain (missing parts from reference TRBV7-3 and TRBJ2-1): GAGVSQTPSNKVTEKGKYVELRCDPISGHTALYWYRQSLGQGPEFLIYFQGTGAADDSGLPNDRFFAVRPEGSVSTLKIQRTERGDSAVYLCASSSPPRGLAYNEQFFGPGTRLTVL.

V and J are TRBV28 and TRBJ2-3; the match to TRBD2 covers 14 bases. The length of the CDR3 is 17 residues. Germline CDR1 and CDR2: MDHEN and SYDVKM. The J segment lost 4 bases and the V segment lost 6 bases, leaving 9 bases of the junction unmatched. CDR3 bases: TGTGCCAGCAGGGGGACTAGCGGGGGAGCCACCCCAGATACGCAGTATTTT. Amino acid sequence: CASRGTSGGATPDTQYF.

The chain joins TRBV19 to TRBJ2-5, with TRBD1 matching over 9 bases. The J call may be wrong; the DNA end is better matched by TRBJ2-7. In germline, CDR1 is LNHDA, CDR2 SQIVND (reference sequence). The CDR3 runs 14 residues. The CDR3 reads CASSIPGQGGEQYF. As DNA, the CDR3 is TGTGCCAGTAGTATACCGGGACAGGGCGGCGAGCAGTACTTC.

This chain connects TRBV7-9 to TRBJ1-6; a possible D gene is TRBD1 (6 bases). Trimming took 4 bases from V and 4 from J, leaving 14 bases between them. The CDR3 has 16 amino acids. Germline CDR1 SEHNR, CDR2 FQNEAQ (reference sequence). CDR3 sequence reads: CASSSKGGGYNSPLHF. CDR3 DNA sequence: TGTGCCAGCAGCTCAAAGGGGGGGGGTTATAATTCACCCCTCCACTTT.